These T cell receptor beta chains were read from a single sample in a study of shared clonotypes between healthy human individuals. Libraries were prepared by immunoSEQ multiplex PCR; TCRdb keeps only in-frame clonotypes and omits some of them. Found here are about 1 million clones, around 74% of them singletons; the top ten hold 1.4% to 1.5%. Source material: memory CD4+ T cells sorted from blood. Receptor source: a man aged 18 to 29 in good health. The CDR3 runs from the conserved cysteine through the conserved F or W. Fields, in order: V gene, D gene, J gene, clone size, CDR3 DNA, CDR3 protein. D genes are given only for firm matches. Clone size is stated in some rows and not others, as once, few, many or a class when expanded.

TRBV7-9	TRBD1	TRBJ2-1	-	TGTGCCAGCAGCCATATAGCAGGGGGAACCTACAATGAGCAGTTCTTC	CASSHIAGGTYNEQFF
TRBV11-3	TRBD2	TRBJ2-3	-	TGTGCCAGCAGCTTAGATGGGACTACCACAGATACGCAGTATTTT	CASSLDGTTTDTQYF
TRBV28	TRBD1	TRBJ1-1	-	TGTGCCAGCAGTTCACCCGACAGGGGGGGATTTGAAGCTTTCTTT	CASSSPDRGGFEAFF
TRBV29-1	TRBD2	TRBJ2-7	-	TGCAGCGTTGCTCAACGGGGGGCCTACGAGCAGTACTTC	CSVAQRGAYEQYF
TRBV6-5	-	TRBJ1-6	few	TGTGCCAGCAGTTACTCGAGCGCAACTGTTAATTCACCCCTCCACTTT	CASSYSSATVNSPLHF
TRBV10-1	-	TRBJ2-2	-	TGCGCCAGCAGTGCAGGAGAGAACACCGGGGAGCTGTTTTTT	CASSAGENTGELFF
TRBV19	-	TRBJ1-5	-	TGTGCCAGTAGTATAACAGATTATCAGCCCCAGCATTTT	CASSITDYQPQHF
TRBV2	-	TRBJ1-1	few	TGTGCCAGCAGTGAGGAGGGTTGGGGCACTGAAGCTTTCTTT	CASSEEGWGTEAFF
TRBV7-8	-	TRBJ2-2	-	TGTGCCAGCAGCCCTAGAGGTACAGGGACGGACACCGGGGAGCTGTTTTTT	CASSPRGTGTDTGELFF
TRBV5-5	-	TRBJ1-3	few	TGTGCCAGCAGCCCCATCCCACAATATAACACCATATATTTT	CASSPIPQYNTIYF
TRBV5-1	-	TRBJ2-7	-	TGCGCCAGCAGCTTGGGGGGGACAACCTACGAGCAGTACTTC	CASSLGGTTYEQYF
TRBV19	-	TRBJ1-1	-	TGTGCCAGTACCGAACTTACCCCAGGCAACCCAGCTTTCTTT	CASTELTPGNPAFF
TRBV18	-	TRBJ1-1	few	TGTGCCAGCTCACCAGGGGGGGTCGAAGCTTTCTTT	CASSPGGVEAFF
TRBV5-1	-	TRBJ1-3	few	TGCGCCAGCTCCCCTAGCTTGACAGGTTCCTCTGGAAACACCATATATTTT	CASSPSLTGSSGNTIYF
TRBV2	TRBD2	TRBJ2-1	-	TGTGCCAGCACCTTGAGGGGTCTAGCGGGAGGCGGGGCCTACAATGAGCAGTTCTTC	CASTLRGLAGGGAYNEQFF
TRBV28	-	TRBJ2-4	many	TGTGCCAGCAGTTTGCCGACCAAAAACATTCAGTACTTC	CASSLPTKNIQYF
TRBV5-1	TRBD2	TRBJ2-5	-	TGCGCCAGCAGCTTGGGGACTAGCGGGGTTCAAGAGACCCAGTACTTC	CASSLGTSGVQETQYF
TRBV14	-	TRBJ2-6	-	TGTGCCAGCAGCCTCGGACCTGGGGCCAACGTCCTGACTTTC	CASSLGPGANVLTF
TRBV30	TRBD1	TRBJ1-1	-	TGTGCCTGGAGTAAAGGACAGGGAAATACTGAAGCTTTCTTT	CAWSKGQGNTEAFF
TRBV5-1	TRBD2	TRBJ2-5	-	TGCGCCAGCAGGGGGGAGGGCTCCGGGCCAGAGACCCAGTACTTC	CASRGEGSGPETQYF
TRBV19	-	TRBJ1-1	-	TGTGCCACCATTGAAAGGGCGCGGACTGAAGCTTTCTTT	CATIERARTEAFF
TRBV7-2	-	TRBJ2-7	-	TGTGCCAGCAGCTTAAGGGGCCTTGCGGGCGAGCAGTACTTC	CASSLRGLAGEQYF
TRBV27	-	TRBJ2-2	-	TGTGCCAGCAGTTTATCTGGGAGGGGGCTGGTCACCGGGGAGCTGTTTTTT	CASSLSGRGLVTGELFF
TRBV5-1	-	TRBJ2-1	-	TGCGCCAGCAGCTTGGAAGGGAGCTCCTACAATGAGCAGTTCTTC	CASSLEGSSYNEQFF
TRBV18	-	TRBJ1-2	-	TGTGCCAGCTCACCATACGGAGACTATGGCTACACCTTC	CASSPYGDYGYTF
TRBV7-2	-	TRBJ2-2	-	TGTGCCAGCAGCGACCGACAGAGCACCGGGGAGCTGTTTTTT	CASSDRQSTGELFF
TRBV6-1	-	TRBJ2-7	few	TGTGCCAGCCTTCGAGTGAGCTCCTACGAGCAGTACTTC	CASLRVSSYEQYF
TRBV28	TRBD1	TRBJ2-1	-	TGTGCCAGCAGTTTAAGGACAGGACAAGAGCAGTTCTTC	CASSLRTGQEQFF
TRBV11-2	-	TRBJ1-4	-	TGTGCCAGCAGCTTAGTTCATGAAAAACTGTTTTTT	CASSLVHEKLFF
TRBV7-9	-	TRBJ2-1	-	TGTGCCAGCAGCCGACCCGACAGAATCTACAATGAGCAGTTCTTC	CASSRPDRIYNEQFF
TRBV7-3	-	TRBJ1-1	-	TGTGCCAGCAGCTTACAGCGTAACACTGAAGCTTTCTTT	CASSLQRNTEAFF
TRBV18	TRBD1	TRBJ2-1	-	TGTGCCAGCTCAGCAACAGGGGGACAATACAATGAGCAGTTCTTC	CASSATGGQYNEQFF
TRBV5-1	TRBD1	TRBJ2-4	-	TGCGCCAGCAGCTTGGGCCCGGGACAGGGGGAAAACATTCAGTACTTC	CASSLGPGQGENIQYF
TRBV7-2	-	TRBJ2-4	-	TGTGCCAGCAGCCACACAGGGGCCAAAAACATTCAGTACTTC	CASSHTGAKNIQYF
TRBV10-3	-	TRBJ1-2	-	TGTGCCATCAGTGATAATAGGGCCTTCTATGGCTACACCTTC	CAISDNRAFYGYTF
TRBV19	TRBD1	TRBJ1-5	-	TGTGCCAGTAGTAGGACAGGGACTAGCAATCAGCCCCAGCATTTT	CASSRTGTSNQPQHF
TRBV5-1	TRBD1	TRBJ1-2	-	TGCGCCAGCAGAGCAGCCGGGACAGGGGGTCATGGCTACACCTTC	CASRAAGTGGHGYTF
TRBV10-3	TRBD2	TRBJ2-3	-	TGTGCCACGGGACTAGCGGGAGGAAAAGGAGGCACAGATACGCAGTATTTT	CATGLAGGKGGTDTQYF
TRBV7-9	TRBD1	TRBJ2-3	-	TGTGCCAGCAGCTTCCTGGGACAGGGACCTTGGGATACGCAGTATTTT	CASSFLGQGPWDTQYF
TRBV6-4	-	TRBJ1-1	-	TGTGCCAGCAGTGACGGGGCGGACACTGAAGCTTTCTTT	CASSDGADTEAFF